The T cell receptor (beta chain) described here comes from a study of T-cell reconstitution after alpha-beta-depleted transplantation in children. Study results and caveats: Several hundred expanded graft clones reportedly supplied alpha-beta T cells about two months after transplant. Once a year had passed after transplant, T-cell counts and diversity came mostly from newly produced T cells.

Preparing the TCRbeta library involved the use of unique molecular identifiers. TCRdb re-analysed the PCR reads in MiXCR, keeping a single row per CDR3 protein. Of 600,000 or so distinct CDR3 sequences listed, about 21% are singletons. With V trimmed by 3 bases and J by 1 base, 5 bases remained unmatched. This CDR3 comprises 15 residues. Germline loops: CDR1 SEHNR, CDR2 FQNEAQ (reference sequence). At least ten counts were recorded for this clonotype. Its antigen is not identified. This specimen was PBMCs, mostly from graft donor cells, taken 360 days after TCRalphabeta/CD19-depleted stem cell transplant. The V gene is TRBV7-9, the J gene TRBJ1-2; 7 bases align to TRBD1. The sequence came from a boy in the first two years of life who had a stem cell transplant for acute myeloid leukemia, so the T cells may come from the graft donor. The CDR3 spells CASSFGQDFNYGYTF. The CDR3 nucleotides are TGTGCCAGCAGCTTTGGACAGGATTTTAACTATGGCTACACCTTC.